This T cell receptor (beta chain) comes out of a study of control samples from healthy donors and cancer patients. The CDR3 has 12 residues. V lost 7 bases and J lost 10, with 11 bases in between. Germline V gene sequence: CDR1 MNHEY, CDR2 SVGAGI. The protocol was immunoSEQ multiplex PCR, while the TCRdb copy is restricted to in-frame clones and leaves out a portion. The sample includes some 140,000 clones, approximately 94% seen only once; the top ten take about 5.2%. This clone was picked up one time. This sequence originates from a man aged 40-49 years in good health. The J gene is TRBJ1-6, the V gene TRBV6-5; D unresolved. Sequenced input: blood. The CDR3 DNA reads as TGTGCCAGCAACTACGCCACCTCACCCCTCCACTTT. Protein: CASNYATSPLHF.